The sequence of this TCR beta chain was determined in a study of PD-L1 blockade in urothelial cancer. About the research overall: The patients first took atezolizumab in about 2014, receiving 1,200 mg intravenously every 3 weeks. Researchers looked at the blood 3 weeks (second dose) and 6 weeks after treatment began.

Assay used: immunoSEQ multiplex PCR; TCRdb lists only in-frame clones, some missing. The table shows 45,000 to 55,000 clones, with about 85% occurring only once. Regarding time point: peripheral blood 6 weeks after treatment start. V shed 0 bases and J shed 4 bases, with 5 bases lying between them. The CDR3 extends over 13 amino acids. Germline lookup yields CDR1 WNHNN and CDR2 SYGVQD (reference sequence). This clone has just one count. This chain uses TRBV10-1 with TRBJ2-3; the D is unclear. This sequence originates from a man in his fifties with urothelial cancer. The sample here was PBMCs, taken around atezolizumab (anti-PD-L1) treatment. CDR3 nucleotides: TGCGCCAGCAGTGAGTCTTATCCAGATACGCAGTATTTT. Its protein is CASSESYPDTQYF.